This TCR beta chain was retrieved from a study of T cell responses to AZD1222 COVID-19 vaccine. Points from the study as a whole: Donors were largely white British and mainly female; clonal diversity was possibly underestimated.

TCRdb's table, derived via immunoSEQ multiplex PCR, lists solely in-frame clones and lacks some. The sample records 80,000 to 85,000 clones, 91% being singletons. Germline lookup yields CDR1 LNHNV and CDR2 YYDKDF (reference sequence). This CDR3 spans 14 amino acids. The V gene end was trimmed by 5 bases and the J gene end by 4 bases; junction bases not matched to a gene: 3. Turning to this clone: Its antigen is still unknown.

The source material was peripheral blood, sampled 28 days after the second AZD1222 dose. The clonotype originates from an adult who received the AZD1222 COVID-19 vaccine. This chain connects TRBV15 to TRBJ2-1, with TRBD2 matching 9 bases. CDR3 loop: CATSSSGIYNEQFF. The CDR3 DNA is TGTGCCACCAGCTCTAGCGGGATTTACAATGAGCAGTTCTTC.